This entry lists 28 T cell receptor beta chains sequenced from one sample in a study of sequential checkpoint blockade in melanoma. Only in-frame clones appear in the TCRdb table, and some are missing; sequencing was by immunoSEQ multiplex PCR. The sample records roughly 14,000 clones, 77% being singletons. As to treatment: randomized to nivolumab then ipilimumab (arm A) or the reverse (arm B). The material was CD8+ T cells sorted from blood (inferred from file names), obtained from a patient given nivolumab and ipilimumab in sequence. The receptors originated from a human donor with melanoma.

The chain recombines TRBV27 with TRBJ2-1; 10 nucleotides match TRBD1. With V trimmed by 4 bases and J by 3 bases, 0 bases remained unmatched. This CDR3 is 14 amino acids long. Germline V lookup: CDR1 MNHEY, CDR2 SMNVEV (reference sequence). CDR3 DNA: TGTGCCAGCAGTTGGGACAGGGGCTACAATGAGCAGTTCTTC. Protein sequence: CASSWDRGYNEQFF.

The V gene is TRBV7-2, the J gene TRBJ2-7, with TRBD2 identical over 8 bases. The CDR3 is 18 residues long. Germline CDR1 reads SGHTA; CDR2 reads FQGNSA. V was pared by 1 base and J by 3 bases, with 14 bases of the junction left unmatched. CDR3 sequence: CASSLVSGAGGINYEQYF. The CDR3 DNA follows: TGTGCCAGCAGCTTAGTTTCTGGGGCGGGGGGAATTAACTACGAGCAGTACTTC.

The chain links TRBV27 to TRBJ2-7; 13 bases align to TRBD2. Germline values: CDR1 MNHEY, CDR2 SMNVEV (reference sequence). V dropped 6 bases and J dropped 6; count of bases not matched to a gene: 5. CDR3 size: 14 residues. The CDR3 here is CASRRLAGGSEQYF. CDR3 nucleotide sequence: TGTGCCAGCAGGAGACTAGCGGGAGGCAGCGAGCAGTACTTC.

The rearrangement links TRBV2 to TRBJ2-7, with 7 bases matching TRBD1. Germline V CDR1 and CDR2: SNHLY, FYNNEI. V was clipped by 6 bases and J by 1 base; unmatched bases: 6. This CDR3 comprises 14 residues. DNA of the CDR3: TGTGCCAGCAGGGGACAGTTTGGTTCCTACGAGCAGTACTTC. This encodes CASRGQFGSYEQYF.

The rearrangement joins TRBV27 to TRBJ2-7; possible D gene TRBD1, 5 bases. Deletions cut 2 bases from V and 6 bases from J, with 8 bases between. CDR1 MNHEY and CDR2 SMNVEV come from the germline V gene (reference sequence). The CDR3 length is 12 residues. This CDR3 is CASSLQGSEQYF. DNA for the CDR3: TGTGCCAGCAGTTTACAGGGTTCCGAGCAGTACTTC.

CDR3 DNA: TGTGCCACCAGCAGAGAGGGCAGGGACTACGGCCACACCTTC. This gives the protein CATSREGRDYGHTF. V usage is TRBV15 and J usage is TRBJ1-2; maybe TRBD1 (5 bases). CDR1 is LNHNV and CDR2 is YYDKDF in the germline V gene (reference sequence). The CDR3 has 14 residues. The ends were cut back, 0 bases at V and 12 bases at J, with 17 bases in the middle.

The count of this clone is one. As DNA, the CDR3 is TGTGCCAGCAGCTCCGGTAATTCACCCCTCCACTTT. Protein: CASSSGNSPLHF. The chain recombines TRBV5-6 with TRBJ1-6; D call uncertain. Trimming removed 3 bases at V and 6 bases at J, with 4 bases between. The CDR3 spans 12 residues. Germline V CDR1 and CDR2: SGHDT, YYEEEE. Based on the CDR3 plus reference TRBV5-6 and TRBJ1-6, the full variable domain is DAGVTQSPTHLIKTRGQQVTLRCSPKSGHDTVSWYQQALGQGPQFIFQYYEEEERQRGNFPDRFSGHQFPNYSSELNVNALLLGDSALYLCASSSGNSPLHFGNGTRLTVT.

The gene calls are TRBV7-9 and TRBJ1-2, with a possible D match to TRBD1 (5 bases). The V end was cut by 0 bases, the J end by 3 bases, with 11 bases between. Germline-derived CDR1 and CDR2 are SEHNR and FQNEAQ (reference sequence). The CDR3 is 15 residues long. The CDR3 sequence: CASSLAVGGDYGYTF. The CDR3 bases are TGTGCCAGCAGCTTAGCGGTGGGAGGGGACTATGGCTACACCTTC.

The chain carries TRBV27 and TRBJ2-7; 7 bases align to TRBD2. Losses at the gene ends were 8 bases for V and 5 bases for J; bases not matched to a gene: 15. The CDR3 loop spans 15 amino acids. Germline V gene data show CDR1 as MNHEY and CDR2 as SMNVEV (reference sequence). CDR3 protein: CASAELASRSHEQYF. DNA of the CDR3: TGTGCCAGCGCGGAACTAGCGAGTAGGAGCCACGAGCAGTACTTC.

The chain has TRBV11-2 and TRBJ2-7, with D tentatively TRBD1 (6 bases). The V gene lost 3 bases and the J gene lost 5 bases, with 8 bases spanning the gap. The CDR3 runs 12 residues. Germline loops: CDR1 SGHAT, CDR2 FQNNGV. The CDR3 protein is CASSLGADEQYF. As DNA, the CDR3 is TGTGCCAGCAGCTTGGGGGCCGACGAGCAGTACTTC.

The V and J genes are TRBV18 and TRBJ1-2; the match to TRBD1 covers 10 bases. The CDR3 consists of 15 residues. CDR1 is KGHSH, CDR2 LQKENI, per germline. V was clipped by 1 base and J by 2 bases; unmatched bases: 1. CDR3 sequence reads: CASSPRDRGNYGYTF. In DNA, the CDR3 is TGTGCCAGCTCACCACGGGACAGGGGAAACTATGGCTACACCTTC.

In regard to this clone: Other DNA sequences of this sample code for an identical CDR3. The V and J genes are TRBV10-3 and TRBJ2-7; D is uncertain. V was clipped by 3 bases and J by 0 bases, with 15 bases between them. The CDR3 extends over 16 amino acids. From germline, CDR1 is ENHRY and CDR2 SYGVKD. CDR3 in amino acids: CAISDLELPNSYEQYF. CDR3 coding DNA: TGTGCCATCAGTGATTTAGAACTCCCCAACTCCTACGAGCAGTACTTC.

This clone was observed a single time. V and J are TRBV6-4 and TRBJ2-3, with D possibly being TRBD1 (5 bases). CDR1 is MRHNA, CDR2 SNTAGT, per germline. Deletions cut 3 bases from V and 6 bases from J, with 10 bases between. CDR3 length: 13 residues. The CDR3 is CASSDKGVDTQYF. The CDR3 DNA is TGTGCCAGCAGTGATAAAGGGGTCGATACGCAGTATTTT.

The rearrangement links TRBV7-9 to TRBJ1-1; possible D gene TRBD1, 5 bases. Germline V CDR1 and CDR2: SEHNR, FQNEAQ (reference sequence). This CDR3 spans 14 amino acids. V was shortened by 3 bases and J by 6 bases, with 14 bases between the two germline ends. In nucleotides, the CDR3 is TGTGCCAGCAGCTTCGATAATAGGGGCCCTGAAGCTTTCTTT. It yields the protein CASSFDNRGPEAFF.

The J gene is TRBJ1-1, the V gene TRBV5-1; D is possibly TRBD1 (6 bases). Trimming removed 2 bases at V and 1 base at J, with 15 bases between. This CDR3 contains 16 residues. Germline V gene sequence: CDR1 SGHRS, CDR2 YFSETQ. The CDR3 DNA follows: TGCGCCAGCAGCTTCATTTCGGGACACCCGAACACTGAAGCTTTCTTT. This translates into CASSFISGHPNTEAFF.

The genes are TRBV27 and TRBJ2-3; the match to TRBD1 covers 8 bases. The CDR3 consists of 14 residues. Germline V gene sequence: CDR1 MNHEY, CDR2 SMNVEV (reference sequence). Trimming took 8 bases from V and 2 from J; bases not matched to a gene: 6. The CDR3 DNA is TGTGCCAGCGCCGGGACAGGTTCCACAGATACGCAGTATTTT. This codes for CASAGTGSTDTQYF.

The chain links TRBV5-6 to TRBJ2-5; 8 bases align to TRBD2. CDR1 is SGHDT and CDR2 is YYEEEE in the germline V gene. The CDR3 contains 14 residues. J lost 4 bases, V lost 4 bases, and 6 bases had no gene match. The CDR3 region is CASSPGGAGETQYF. The CDR3 DNA is TGTGCCAGCAGCCCCGGGGGGGCAGGAGAGACCCAGTACTTC.

The CDR3 reads CASSQDRGTLLYGYTF. Here the CDR3 DNA reads TGCGCCAGCAGCCAAGATCGGGGAACGCTATTATACGGCTACACCTTC. The chain employs TRBV4-1 and TRBJ1-2; D unresolved. Germline lookup yields CDR1 MGHRA and CDR2 YSYEKL. The CDR3 covers 16 residues. Between the trimmed V and J ends, which lost 0 bases and 8 bases, there was a span of 19 bases.

About this clone itself: The junction and the germline gene differ at one end; a read error may be behind it. The V and J genes are TRBV7-8 and TRBJ2-1, with 7 bases fitting TRBD2. In germline, CDR1 is SGHVS, CDR2 FQNEAQ. This CDR3 comprises 17 residues. CDR3 residues: CASSPNWLGGVYKEQFF. For the CDR3, the DNA is TGTGCCAGCAGCCCCAATTGGTTGGGAGGGGTATACAAAGAGCAGTTCTTC.

The chain uses TRBV6-5 and TRBJ2-1, with TRBD1 matching over 9 bases. CDR3 size: 13 residues. Unmatched junction bases numbered 9, after V lost 3 bases and J lost 15 bases. The germline gives CDR1 MNHEY, CDR2 SVGAGI. CDR3 coding DNA: TGTGCCAGCAGTTATGGCGCCGGACAGGGGCGGTTCTTC. This sequence encodes CASSYGAGQGRFF.

The rearrangement joins TRBV6-5 to TRBJ1-2; 7 positions match TRBD1. V shed 7 bases, J shed 6 bases, and the junction held 5 bases outside the gene matches. The CDR3 totals 12 residues. CDR1 and CDR2 from the germline V gene are MNHEY and SVGAGI. The CDR3 region has the DNA TGTGCCAGCAAAGACAGGGTCCATGGCTACACCTTC. It encodes CASKDRVHGYTF.

This clone has a handful of counts. The J gene is TRBJ2-7, the V gene TRBV7-9; 10 bases line up with TRBD1. Germline CDR1 reads SEHNR; CDR2 reads FQNEAQ (reference sequence). V shed 5 bases, J shed 6 bases, and the junction held 7 bases outside the gene matches. The CDR3 loop spans 14 amino acids. CDR3 nucleotides: TGTGCCAGCAGCCTACCCGGGACAGGGGTCGAGCAGTACTTC. Translation: CASSLPGTGVEQYF.

The chain carries TRBV7-9 and TRBJ2-6; 7 nucleotides align to TRBD1. The CDR3 covers 18 residues. CDR1 and CDR2 from the germline V gene are SEHNR and FQNEAQ (reference sequence). Unmatched junction bases numbered 11, after V lost 6 bases and J lost 0 bases. As DNA, the CDR3 is TGTGCCAGCAGGGACACAGGGGCTACCCACTCTGGGGCCAACGTCCTGACTTTC. Amino acid sequence: CASRDTGATHSGANVLTF.

J is TRBJ2-1 and V is TRBV29-1; 9 bases map to TRBD2. The CDR3 contains 15 residues. The germline CDR1 and CDR2 sequences are SQVTM and ANQGSEA. J lost 7 bases, V lost 5 bases, and 12 bases had no gene match. DNA for the CDR3: TGCAGCGTTTATGGGACCGGGACTAGCTCGAATGAGCAGTTCTTC. Translation gives CSVYGTGTSSNEQFF.

In this sample, this clone is medium-sized (0.01 to 0.1%). This chain uses TRBV5-5 with TRBJ2-7, with D uncertain. V dropped 2 bases and J dropped 4 bases, with 19 bases sitting between them. Germline lookup yields CDR1 SGHKS and CDR2 YYEKEE (reference sequence). The CDR3 covers 16 residues. In DNA form, the CDR3 reads TGTGCCAGCAGCTTAGCCCCGGGTGGCAGTTTATACGAGCAGTACTTC. This encodes CASSLAPGGSLYEQYF.

The chain has TRBV27 and TRBJ2-2; D remains unclear. CDR1 is MNHEY and CDR2 is SMNVEV in the germline V gene (reference sequence). The length of the CDR3 is 13 residues. V was shortened by 7 bases and J by 7 bases, with 13 bases between the two germline ends. The CDR3 protein is CASNTGVGGELFF. As DNA, the CDR3 is TGTGCCAGCAACACGGGTGTGGGCGGGGAGCTGTTTTTT.

The genes are TRBV6-5 and TRBJ2-5; D is possibly TRBD2 (5 bases). The CDR3 spans 15 residues. Looked up from germline, CDR1 is MNHEY and CDR2 is SVGAGI. Trimming removed 6 bases from V and 1 base from J, with 15 bases in between. The CDR3 loop reads CASSPTEGFQETQYF. The DNA of the CDR3 is TGTGCCAGCAGCCCAACCGAGGGTTTCCAAGAGACCCAGTACTTC.

The J gene is TRBJ1-4, the V gene TRBV7-8, with TRBD1 matching 7 bases. The CDR3 spans 15 residues. CDR1 and CDR2 (germline): SGHVS, FQNEAQ. V lost 1 base and J lost 8; bases outside the gene matches: 7. CDR3 sequence: CASSLEGGAMEKLFF. The CDR3 coding sequence is TGTGCCAGCAGCTTAGAAGGGGGCGCGATGGAAAAACTGTTTTTT.